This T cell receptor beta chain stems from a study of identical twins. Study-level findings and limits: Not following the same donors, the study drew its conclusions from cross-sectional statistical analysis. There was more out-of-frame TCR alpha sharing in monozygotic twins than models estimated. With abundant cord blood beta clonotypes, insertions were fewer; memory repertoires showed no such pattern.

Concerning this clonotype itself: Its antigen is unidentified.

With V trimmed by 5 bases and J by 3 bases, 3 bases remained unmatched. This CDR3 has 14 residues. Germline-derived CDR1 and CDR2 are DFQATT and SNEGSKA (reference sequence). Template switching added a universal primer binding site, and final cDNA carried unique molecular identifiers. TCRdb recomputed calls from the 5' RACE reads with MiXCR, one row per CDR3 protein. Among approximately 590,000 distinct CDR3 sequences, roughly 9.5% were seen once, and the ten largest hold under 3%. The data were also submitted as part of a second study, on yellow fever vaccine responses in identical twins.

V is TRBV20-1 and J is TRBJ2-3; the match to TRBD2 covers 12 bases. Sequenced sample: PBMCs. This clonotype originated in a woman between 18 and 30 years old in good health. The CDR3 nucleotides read TGCAGTGCTCGCGGACTAGCGGGAACAGATACGCAGTATTTT. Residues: CSARGLAGTDTQYF.